This TCR beta chain was sequenced in a study of blood T cell repertoires in COVID-19. Study summary: Spain, Italy and the United States supplied samples that represented acute and convalescent COVID-19. In each case, the material was cDNA or gDNA derived from T cells, B-cell-depleted T cells, or PBMCs.

The CDR3 spans 14 residues. With V trimmed by 4 bases and J by 3 bases, 7 bases remained unmatched. The V gene's germline CDR1 is SGHNT and CDR2 YYREEE (reference sequence). As originally analysed: Reference gene primer amplification in the assay estimated nucleated cell counts. Repertoires were generated with immunoSEQ multiplex PCR, while TCRdb's copy carries only in-frame clones and drops some. The V and J calls and clone size were taken over from that table, and D and trimming were inferred from the DNA. Of 80,000 to 95,000 clones listed, roughly three quarters are singletons. The V call is TRBV5-4, the J call TRBJ2-7, with 7 bases lining up with TRBD1. The sample consisted of peripheral blood. This TCR came from a woman at least 80 years old with acute or convalescent COVID-19. The chain's CDR3 is CASSRGQRSYEQYF. CDR3 nucleotides: TGTGCCAGCAGCCGGGGACAGCGGAGCTACGAGCAGTACTTC.